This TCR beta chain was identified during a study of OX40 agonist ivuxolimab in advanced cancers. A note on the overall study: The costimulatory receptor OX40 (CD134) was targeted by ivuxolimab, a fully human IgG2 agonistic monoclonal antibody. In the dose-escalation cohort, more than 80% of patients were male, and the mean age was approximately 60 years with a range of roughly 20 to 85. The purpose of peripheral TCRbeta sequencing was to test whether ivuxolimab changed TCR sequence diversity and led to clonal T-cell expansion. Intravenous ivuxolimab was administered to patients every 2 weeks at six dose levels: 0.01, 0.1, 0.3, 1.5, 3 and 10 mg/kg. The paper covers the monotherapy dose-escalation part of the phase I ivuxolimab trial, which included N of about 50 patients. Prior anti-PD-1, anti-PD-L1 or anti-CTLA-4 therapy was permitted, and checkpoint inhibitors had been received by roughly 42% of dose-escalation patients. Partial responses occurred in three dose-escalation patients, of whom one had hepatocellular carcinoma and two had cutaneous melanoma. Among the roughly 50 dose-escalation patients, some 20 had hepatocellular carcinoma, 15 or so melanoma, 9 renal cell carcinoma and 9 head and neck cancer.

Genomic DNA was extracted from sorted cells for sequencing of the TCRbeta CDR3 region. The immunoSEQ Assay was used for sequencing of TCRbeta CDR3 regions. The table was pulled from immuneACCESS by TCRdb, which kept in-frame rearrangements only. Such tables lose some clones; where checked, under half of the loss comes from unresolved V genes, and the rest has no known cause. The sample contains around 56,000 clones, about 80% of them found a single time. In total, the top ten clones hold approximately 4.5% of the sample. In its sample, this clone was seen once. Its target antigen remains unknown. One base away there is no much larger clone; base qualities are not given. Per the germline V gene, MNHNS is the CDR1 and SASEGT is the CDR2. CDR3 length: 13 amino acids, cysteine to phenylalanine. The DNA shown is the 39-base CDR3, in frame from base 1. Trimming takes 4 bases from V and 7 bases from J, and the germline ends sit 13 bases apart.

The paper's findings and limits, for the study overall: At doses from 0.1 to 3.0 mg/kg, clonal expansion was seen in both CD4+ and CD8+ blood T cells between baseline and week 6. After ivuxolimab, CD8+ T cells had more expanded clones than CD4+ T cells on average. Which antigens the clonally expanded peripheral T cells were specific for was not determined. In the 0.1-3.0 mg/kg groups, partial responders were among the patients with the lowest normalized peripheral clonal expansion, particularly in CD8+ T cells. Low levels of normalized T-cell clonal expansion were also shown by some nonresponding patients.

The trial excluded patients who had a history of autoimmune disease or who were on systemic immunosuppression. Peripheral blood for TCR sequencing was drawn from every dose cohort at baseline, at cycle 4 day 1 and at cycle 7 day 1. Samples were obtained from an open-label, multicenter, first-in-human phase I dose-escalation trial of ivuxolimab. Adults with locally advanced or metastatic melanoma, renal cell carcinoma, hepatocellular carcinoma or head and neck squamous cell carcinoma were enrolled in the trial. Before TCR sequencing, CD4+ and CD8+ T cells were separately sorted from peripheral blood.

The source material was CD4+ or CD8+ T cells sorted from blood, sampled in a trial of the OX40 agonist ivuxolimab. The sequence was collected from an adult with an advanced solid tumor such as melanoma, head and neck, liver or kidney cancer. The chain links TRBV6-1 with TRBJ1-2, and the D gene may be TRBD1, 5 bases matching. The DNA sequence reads TGTGCCAGCAGTGTATGGGGCCTGCGTGGCTACACCTTC. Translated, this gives CASSVWGLRGYTF.